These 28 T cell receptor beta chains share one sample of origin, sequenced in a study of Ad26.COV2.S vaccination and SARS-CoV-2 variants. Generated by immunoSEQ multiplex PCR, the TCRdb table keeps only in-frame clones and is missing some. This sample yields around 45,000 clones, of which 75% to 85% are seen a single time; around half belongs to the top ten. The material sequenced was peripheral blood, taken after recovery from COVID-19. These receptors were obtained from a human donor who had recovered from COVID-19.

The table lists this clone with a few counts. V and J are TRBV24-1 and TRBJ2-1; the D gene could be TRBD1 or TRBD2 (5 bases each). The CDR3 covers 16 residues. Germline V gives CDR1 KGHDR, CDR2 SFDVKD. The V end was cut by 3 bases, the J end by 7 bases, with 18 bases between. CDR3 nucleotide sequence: TGTGCCACCAGTGATACGGACACTGGTGGGAGAAATGAGCAGTTCTTC. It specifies CATSDTDTGGRNEQFF.

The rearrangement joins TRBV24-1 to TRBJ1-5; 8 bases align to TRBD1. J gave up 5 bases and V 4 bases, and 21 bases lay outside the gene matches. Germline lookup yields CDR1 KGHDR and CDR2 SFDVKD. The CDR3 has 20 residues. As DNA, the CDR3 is TGTGCCACCAGTGACTCACCGGACAGGGAAACGTTAGTAGCTGATCAGCCCCAGCATTTT. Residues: CATSDSPDRETLVADQPQHF.

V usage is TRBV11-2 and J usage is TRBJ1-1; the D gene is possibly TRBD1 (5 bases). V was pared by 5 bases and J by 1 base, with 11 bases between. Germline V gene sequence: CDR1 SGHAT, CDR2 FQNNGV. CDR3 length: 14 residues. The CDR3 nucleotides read TGTGCCAGCAGCCCAAGGGGTGGGAACACTGAAGCTTTCTTT. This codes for CASSPRGGNTEAFF.

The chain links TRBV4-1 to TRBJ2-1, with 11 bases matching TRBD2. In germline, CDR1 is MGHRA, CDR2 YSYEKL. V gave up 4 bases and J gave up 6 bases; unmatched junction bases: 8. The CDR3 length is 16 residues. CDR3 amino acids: CASSRDTSGGSNEQFF. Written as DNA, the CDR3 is TGCGCCAGCAGCCGGGACACTAGCGGGGGTAGCAATGAGCAGTTCTTC.

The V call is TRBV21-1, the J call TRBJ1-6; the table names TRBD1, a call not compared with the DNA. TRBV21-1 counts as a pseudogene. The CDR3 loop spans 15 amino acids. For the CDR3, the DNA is TGTGCCAGCAACTACAGGCCACAGTGCCCTTCACCCCTCCACTTT. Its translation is CASNYRPQCPSPLHF.

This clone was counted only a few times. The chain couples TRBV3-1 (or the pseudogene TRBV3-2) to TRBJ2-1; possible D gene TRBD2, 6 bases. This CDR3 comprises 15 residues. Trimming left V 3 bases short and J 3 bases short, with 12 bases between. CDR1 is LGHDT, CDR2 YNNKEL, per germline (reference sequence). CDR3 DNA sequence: TGTGCCAGCAGCCACCGCGGCGGGAACTACAATGAGCAGTTCTTC. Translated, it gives CASSHRGGNYNEQFF.

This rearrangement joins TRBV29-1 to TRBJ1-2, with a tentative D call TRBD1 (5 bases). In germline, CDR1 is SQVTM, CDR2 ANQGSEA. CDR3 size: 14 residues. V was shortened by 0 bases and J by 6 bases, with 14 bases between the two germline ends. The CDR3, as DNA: TGCAGCGTTGAAGAAGATGAAGGGGTTCATGGCTACACCTTC. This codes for CSVEEDEGVHGYTF.

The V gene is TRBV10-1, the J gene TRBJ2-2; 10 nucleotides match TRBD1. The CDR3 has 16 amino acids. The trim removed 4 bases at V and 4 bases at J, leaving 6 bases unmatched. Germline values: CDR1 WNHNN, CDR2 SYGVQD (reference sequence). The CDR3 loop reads CASSARGTGATGELFF. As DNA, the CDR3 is TGCGCCAGCAGTGCCAGAGGGACAGGGGCCACCGGGGAGCTGTTTTTT.

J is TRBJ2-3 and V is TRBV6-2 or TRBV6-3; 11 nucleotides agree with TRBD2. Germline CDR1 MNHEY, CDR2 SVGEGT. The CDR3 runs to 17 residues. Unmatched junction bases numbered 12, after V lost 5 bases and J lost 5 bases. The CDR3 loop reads CASSHRIAGGARDTQYF. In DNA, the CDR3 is TGTGCCAGCAGTCACCGAATAGCGGGGGGGGCAAGAGATACGCAGTATTTT.

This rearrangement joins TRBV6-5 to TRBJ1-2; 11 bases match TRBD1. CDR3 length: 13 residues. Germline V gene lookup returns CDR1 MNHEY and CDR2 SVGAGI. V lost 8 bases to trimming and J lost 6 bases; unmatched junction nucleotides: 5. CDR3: CASLEDRGHGYTF. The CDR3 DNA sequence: TGTGCCAGCCTGGAGGACAGGGGGCATGGCTACACCTTC.

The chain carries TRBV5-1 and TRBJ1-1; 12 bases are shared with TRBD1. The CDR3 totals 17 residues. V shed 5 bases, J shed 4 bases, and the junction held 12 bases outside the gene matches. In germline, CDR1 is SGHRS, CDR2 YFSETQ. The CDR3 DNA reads TGCGCCAGCAGAACCGGGACAGGGGGCATGGAGGGCACTGAAGCTTTCTTT. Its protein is CASRTGTGGMEGTEAFF.

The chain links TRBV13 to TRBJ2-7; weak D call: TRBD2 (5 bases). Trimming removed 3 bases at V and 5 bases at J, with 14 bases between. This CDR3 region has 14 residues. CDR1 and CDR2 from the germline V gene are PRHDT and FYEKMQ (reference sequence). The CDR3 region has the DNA TGTGCCAGCAGCTTGGGCGTCGGAGGCGACGAGCAGTACTTC. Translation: CASSLGVGGDEQYF.

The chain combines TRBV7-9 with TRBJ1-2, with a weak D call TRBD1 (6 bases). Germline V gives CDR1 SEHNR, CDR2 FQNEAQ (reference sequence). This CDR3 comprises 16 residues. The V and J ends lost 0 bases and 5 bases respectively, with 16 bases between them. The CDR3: CASSLALGGGEYGYTF. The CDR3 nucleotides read TGTGCCAGCAGCTTAGCGTTAGGAGGGGGGGAATATGGCTACACCTTC.

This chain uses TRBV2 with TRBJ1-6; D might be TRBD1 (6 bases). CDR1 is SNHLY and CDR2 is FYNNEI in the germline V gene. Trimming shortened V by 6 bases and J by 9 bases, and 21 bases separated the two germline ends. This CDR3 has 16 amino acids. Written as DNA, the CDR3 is TGTGCCAGCAGAGTATCCGGACAGTCCTCGAGTTCACCCCTCCACTTT. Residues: CASRVSGQSSSSPLHF.

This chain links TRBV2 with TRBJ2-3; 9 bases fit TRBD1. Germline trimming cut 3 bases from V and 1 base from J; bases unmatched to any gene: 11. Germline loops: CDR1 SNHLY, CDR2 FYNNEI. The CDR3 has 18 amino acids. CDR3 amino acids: CASSDPGGDREGTDTQYF. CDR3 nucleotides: TGTGCCAGCAGTGACCCCGGCGGGGACAGGGAAGGCACAGATACGCAGTATTTT. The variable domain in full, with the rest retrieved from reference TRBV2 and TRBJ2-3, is EPEVTQTPSHQVTQMGQEVILRCVPISNHLYFYWYRQILGQKVEFLVSFYNNEISEKSEIFDDQFSVERPDGSNFTLKIRSTKLEDSAMYFCASSDPGGDREGTDTQYFGPGTRLTVL.

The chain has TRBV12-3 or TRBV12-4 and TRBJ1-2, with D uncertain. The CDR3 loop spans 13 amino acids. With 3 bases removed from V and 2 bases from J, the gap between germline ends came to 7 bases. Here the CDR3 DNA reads TGTGCCAGCAGTTTTCGGGGAAACTATGGCTACACCTTC. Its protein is CASSFRGNYGYTF.

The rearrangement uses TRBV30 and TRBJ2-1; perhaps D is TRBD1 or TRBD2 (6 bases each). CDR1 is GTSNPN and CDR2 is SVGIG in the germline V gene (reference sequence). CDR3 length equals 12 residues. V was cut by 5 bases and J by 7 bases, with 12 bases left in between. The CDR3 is CAWGTGRNEQFF. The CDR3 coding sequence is TGTGCCTGGGGAACAGGGAGGAATGAGCAGTTCTTC.

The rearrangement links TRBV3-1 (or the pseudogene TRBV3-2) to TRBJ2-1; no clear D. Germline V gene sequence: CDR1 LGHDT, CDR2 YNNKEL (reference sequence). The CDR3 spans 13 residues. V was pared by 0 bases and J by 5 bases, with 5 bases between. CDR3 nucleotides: TGTGCCAGCAGCCAAGATCTTGACAATGAGCAGTTCTTC. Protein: CASSQDLDNEQFF.

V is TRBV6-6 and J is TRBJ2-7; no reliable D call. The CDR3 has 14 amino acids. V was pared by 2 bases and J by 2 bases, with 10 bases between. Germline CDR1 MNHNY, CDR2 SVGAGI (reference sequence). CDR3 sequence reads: CASSYGGRTYEQYV. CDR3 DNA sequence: TGTGCCAGCAGTTACGGCGGCAGAACCTACGAGCAGTACGTC.

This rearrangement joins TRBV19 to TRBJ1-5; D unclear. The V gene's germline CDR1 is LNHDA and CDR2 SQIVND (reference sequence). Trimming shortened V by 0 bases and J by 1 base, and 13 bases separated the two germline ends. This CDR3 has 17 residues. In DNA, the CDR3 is TGTGCCAGTAGTATAGACCGACAACGGCGGAGCAATCAGCCCCAGCATTTT. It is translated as CASSIDRQRRSNQPQHF.

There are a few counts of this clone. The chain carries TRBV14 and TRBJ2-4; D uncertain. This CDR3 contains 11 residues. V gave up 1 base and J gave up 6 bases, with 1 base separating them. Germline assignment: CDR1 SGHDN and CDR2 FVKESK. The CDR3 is CASSQGNIQYF. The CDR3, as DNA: TGTGCCAGCAGCCAAGGAAACATTCAGTACTTC.

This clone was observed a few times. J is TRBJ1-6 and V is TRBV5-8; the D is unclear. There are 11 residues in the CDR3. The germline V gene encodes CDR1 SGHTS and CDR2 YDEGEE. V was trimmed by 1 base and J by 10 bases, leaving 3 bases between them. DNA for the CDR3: TGTGCCAGCAGCTTGTGGTCACCCCTCCACTTT. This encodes CASSLWSPLHF.

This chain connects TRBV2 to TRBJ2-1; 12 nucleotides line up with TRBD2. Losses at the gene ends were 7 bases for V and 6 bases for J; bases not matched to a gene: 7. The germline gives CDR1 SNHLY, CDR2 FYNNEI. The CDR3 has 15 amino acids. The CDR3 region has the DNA TGTGCCAGCATGCTCTCTAGCGGGGGGGCCAATGAGCAGTTCTTC. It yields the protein CASMLSSGGANEQFF.

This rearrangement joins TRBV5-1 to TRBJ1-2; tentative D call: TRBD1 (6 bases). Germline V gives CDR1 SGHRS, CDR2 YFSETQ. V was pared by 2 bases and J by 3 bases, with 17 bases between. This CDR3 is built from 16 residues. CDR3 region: CASSFAGTGLDYGYTF. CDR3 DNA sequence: TGCGCCAGCAGCTTCGCGGGCACAGGGCTAGACTATGGCTACACCTTC. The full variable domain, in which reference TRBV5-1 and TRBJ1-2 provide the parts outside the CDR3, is KAGVTQTPRYLIKTRGQQVTLSCSPISGHRSVSWYQQTPGQGLQFLFEYFSETQRNKGNFPGRFSGRQFSNSRSEMNVSTLELGDSALYLCASSFAGTGLDYGYTFGSGTRLTVV.

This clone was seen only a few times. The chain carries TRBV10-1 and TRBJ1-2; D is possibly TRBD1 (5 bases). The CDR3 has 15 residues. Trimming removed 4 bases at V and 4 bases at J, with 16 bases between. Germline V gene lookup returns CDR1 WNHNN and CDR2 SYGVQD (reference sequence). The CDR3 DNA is TGCGCCAGCAGTGTTCGCCCCGACAGTCCCTATGGCTACACCTTC. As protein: CASSVRPDSPYGYTF.

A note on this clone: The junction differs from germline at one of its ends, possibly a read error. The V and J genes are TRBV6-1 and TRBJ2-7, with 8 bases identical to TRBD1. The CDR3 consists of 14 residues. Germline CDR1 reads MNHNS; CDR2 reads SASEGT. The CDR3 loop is CASREAGRGLEQYF. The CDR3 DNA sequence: TGTGCCAGCAGAGAAGCGGGCAGGGGGCTTGAGCAGTACTTC.

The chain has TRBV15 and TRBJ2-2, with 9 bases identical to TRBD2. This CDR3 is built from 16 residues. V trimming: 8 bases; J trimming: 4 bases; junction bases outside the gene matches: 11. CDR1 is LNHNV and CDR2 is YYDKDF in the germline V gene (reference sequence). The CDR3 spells CATSEASGTGTGELFF. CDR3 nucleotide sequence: TGTGCCACCTCAGAGGCTAGCGGGACCGGCACCGGGGAGCTGTTTTTT.

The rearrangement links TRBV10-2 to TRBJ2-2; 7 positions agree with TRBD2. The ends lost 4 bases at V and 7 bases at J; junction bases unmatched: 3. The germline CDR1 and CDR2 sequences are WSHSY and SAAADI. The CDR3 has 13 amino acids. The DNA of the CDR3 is TGCGCCAGCAGTGGCTCGGGGGGCGGGGAGCTGTTTTTT. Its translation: CASSGSGGGELFF.